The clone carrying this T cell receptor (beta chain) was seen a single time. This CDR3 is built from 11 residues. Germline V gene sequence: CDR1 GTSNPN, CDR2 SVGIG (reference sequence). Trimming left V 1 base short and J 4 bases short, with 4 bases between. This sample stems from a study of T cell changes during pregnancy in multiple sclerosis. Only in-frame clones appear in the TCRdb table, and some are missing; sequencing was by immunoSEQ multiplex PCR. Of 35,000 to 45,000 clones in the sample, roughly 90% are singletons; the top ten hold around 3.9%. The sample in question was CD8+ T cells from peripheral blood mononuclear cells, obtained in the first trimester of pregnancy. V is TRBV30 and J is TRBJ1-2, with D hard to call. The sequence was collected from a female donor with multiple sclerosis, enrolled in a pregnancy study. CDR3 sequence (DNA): TGTGCCTGGAGTGGCGGCTATGGCTACACCTTC. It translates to CAWSGGYGYTF. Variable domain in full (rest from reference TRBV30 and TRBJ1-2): SQTIHQWPATLVQPVGSPLSLECTVEGTSNPNLYWYRQAAGRGLQLLFYSVGIGQISSEVPQNLSASRPQDRQFILSSKKLLLSDSGFYLCAWSGGYGYTFGSGTRLTVV.